Sequencing of this T cell receptor beta chain was carried out in a study of OX40 agonist ivuxolimab in advanced cancers. Whole-study context: Under the entry rules, prior anti-PD-1, anti-PD-L1 or anti-CTLA-4 therapy was allowed, and approximately 40% had some. Regarding the study as a whole: Partial responders at 0.1-3.0 mg/kg showed near-lowest clonal expansion.

Patients were excluded for autoimmune disease history or systemic immunosuppression. The method was immunoSEQ multiplex PCR; TCRdb's version includes in-frame clones alone and lacks a portion of them. There are around 98,000 clones in the sample; 87% occur only once, and approximately 0.49% lies in the top ten. The CDR3 extends over 15 amino acids. V shed 4 bases and J shed 0 bases, with 10 bases lying between them. Germline V gene lookup returns CDR1 WSHSY and CDR2 SAAADI. Remarks on this clone: No antigen is known for it.

The receptor was isolated from an adult with an advanced solid tumor such as melanoma, head and neck, liver or kidney cancer. V is TRBV10-2 and J is TRBJ2-1, with no clear D. Sequencing was performed on CD4+ or CD8+ T cells sorted from blood, taken in a trial of the OX40 agonist ivuxolimab. The CDR3 region is CASSGALSSYNEQFF. In DNA form, the CDR3 reads TGCGCCAGCAGTGGGGCCCTCAGCTCCTACAATGAGCAGTTCTTC.